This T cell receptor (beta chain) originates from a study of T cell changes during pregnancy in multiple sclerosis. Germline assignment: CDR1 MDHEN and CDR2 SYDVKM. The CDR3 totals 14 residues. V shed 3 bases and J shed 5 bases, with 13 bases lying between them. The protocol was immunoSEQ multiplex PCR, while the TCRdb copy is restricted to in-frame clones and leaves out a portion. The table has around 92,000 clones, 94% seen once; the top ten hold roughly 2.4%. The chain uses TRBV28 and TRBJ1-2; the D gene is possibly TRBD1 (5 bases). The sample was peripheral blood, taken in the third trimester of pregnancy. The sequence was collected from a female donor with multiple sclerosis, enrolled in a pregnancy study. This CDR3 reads CASSFLGGNYGYTF. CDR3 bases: TGTGCCAGCAGTTTTCTCGGGGGGAATTATGGCTACACCTTC.